A selection of T cell receptor beta chains follows, all from one sample in a study of T cell responses to AZD1222 COVID-19 vaccine. This table comes from immunoSEQ multiplex PCR, and its TCRdb copy is limited to in-frame clones, with some not included. The repertoire holds about 110,000 clones, with 70% to 90% as singletons. This specimen was peripheral blood, taken 28 days after the second AZD1222 dose. The receptors stem from an adult who received the AZD1222 COVID-19 vaccine. Both conserved end residues are part of each CDR3. Each record gives: V gene, clone size, CDR3 length, CDR3 protein. Expanded clones are given a class, and other clones once, few, many or no size at all.

V gene: TRBV2; clone size: -; CDR3 length: 14; CDR3 protein: CASSDISYNSPLHF
V gene: TRBV6-5; clone size: -; CDR3 length: 11; CDR3 protein: CASRRTGELFF
V gene: TRBV30; clone size: -; CDR3 length: 15; CDR3 protein: CAWAIAGQGYNEQFF
V gene: TRBV7-2; clone size: -; CDR3 length: 15; CDR3 protein: CASSPRAGQRDTIYF
V gene: TRBV7-5; clone size: few; CDR3 length: 16; CDR3 protein: CVRSPPWSELAPEQYF
V gene: TRBV18; clone size: -; CDR3 length: 14; CDR3 protein: CASRRGQDSYEQYF
V gene: TRBV19; clone size: -; CDR3 length: 14; CDR3 protein: CASSPGTGDYGYTF
V gene: TRBV6-5; clone size: -; CDR3 length: 14; CDR3 protein: CASSLAGGSYEQFF
V gene: TRBV20-1; clone size: -; CDR3 length: 11; CDR3 protein: CSAAREYGYTF
V gene: TRBV5-1; clone size: -; CDR3 length: 14; CDR3 protein: CASRGDIRTDTQYF
V gene: TRBV27; clone size: -; CDR3 length: 14; CDR3 protein: CASSPNRRRETQYF
V gene: TRBV7-2; clone size: -; CDR3 length: 14; CDR3 protein: CASSSPQGTYEQYF
V gene: TRBV5-1; clone size: -; CDR3 length: 16; CDR3 protein: CASSDIARDRSNEQFF
V gene: TRBV5-1; clone size: -; CDR3 length: 16; CDR3 protein: CASSLSTGLSGNTIYF
V gene: TRBV7-2; clone size: -; CDR3 length: 15; CDR3 protein: CASSVQTSYQETQYF